Below, 2 T cell receptor beta chains from the same sample are listed, as sequenced in a study of blood T cell repertoires in COVID-19. Clones were sequenced by immunoSEQ multiplex PCR, and TCRdb holds only the in-frame ones, with some missing. The sample lists 200,000 to 250,000 clones, 70% to 90% occurring once. The sequenced sample consisted of peripheral blood. The receptors originated from a middle-aged woman with acute or convalescent COVID-19.

The chain employs TRBV6-1 and TRBJ1-5; 9 positions match TRBD1. Trimming cost V 4 bases and J 0 bases; bases outside gene matches: 10. This CDR3 is 18 amino acids long. Germline values: CDR1 MNHNS, CDR2 SASEGT. The CDR3 region has the DNA TGTGCCAGCAGTGCGCACGGGACAGGGATCTCTAGCAATCAGCCCCAGCATTTT. Translation: CASSAHGTGISSNQPQHF.

The chain links TRBV30 to TRBJ1-4; perhaps TRBD1 as D (6 bases). Trimming removed 1 base at V and 6 bases at J, with 12 bases between. The CDR3 totals 14 residues. Per germline, CDR1 GTSNPN and CDR2 SVGIG (reference sequence). CDR3 coding DNA: TGTGCCTGGAGTGGGGAACAGGGAGATGAAAAACTGTTTTTT. Its translation: CAWSGEQGDEKLFF.